These 29 T cell receptor beta chains share one sample of origin, sequenced in a study of patients and donors after allogeneic stem cell transplantation. TCRdb redid the calling of the RT-PCR reads with MiXCR, one entry per CDR3 protein. The sample records around 200,000 distinct CDR3 sequences, roughly 38% being singletons. Sequencing input: blood, either unsorted or a sorted T cell fraction (not recorded which). The origin of the receptors is a human donor who was either an allogeneic HSCT recipient or a stem cell or donor lymphocyte infusion donor (not recorded which). It is not recorded whose cells these are; they may come from a transplant donor.

V and J are TRBV5-5 and TRBJ1-1, with a possible D match to TRBD1 (6 bases). Germline values: CDR1 SGHKS, CDR2 YYEKEE (reference sequence). V was clipped by 3 bases and J by 7 bases, with 16 bases between them. CDR3 length equals 14 residues. CDR3 region: CASSYDRRAGEAFF. CDR3 DNA sequence: TGTGCCAGCAGCTACGACAGGCGGGCGGGTGAAGCTTTCTTT.

V usage is TRBV7-2 and J usage is TRBJ1-6, with 7 bases identical to TRBD1. V lost 1 base and J lost 4; bases outside the gene matches: 1. The CDR3 is 15 amino acids. CDR1 is SGHTA, CDR2 FQGNSA, per germline. In DNA form, the CDR3 reads TGTGCCAGCAGCTTAGGGGGACAGTATAATTCACCCCTCCACTTT. It translates to CASSLGGQYNSPLHF.

This clonotype was counted at least ten times. The J gene is TRBJ1-6, the V gene TRBV25-1; TRBD1 matches 7 bases. With V trimmed by 2 bases and J by 14 bases, 12 bases remained unmatched. Germline V lookup: CDR1 MGHDK, CDR2 SYGVNS. The CDR3 totals 15 residues. CDR3 in amino acids: CASSEANRGVFTLHF. Written as DNA, the CDR3 is TGTGCCAGCAGTGAAGCAAACAGGGGCGTCTTCACCCTCCACTTT.

This chain joins TRBV25-1 and TRBJ2-3, with TRBD2 identical over 9 bases. This CDR3 has 14 amino acids. Germline CDR1 and CDR2: MGHDK and SYGVNS. Trimming took 3 bases from V and 4 from J; bases not matched to a gene: 2. The DNA for the CDR3 is TGTGCCAGCAGTGACGCGGGGGGGGCAGATACGCAGTATTTT. It encodes CASSDAGGADTQYF.

This clonotype has only a few counts. The genes are TRBV20-1 and TRBJ2-3; 10 bases agree with TRBD2. The V segment lost 6 bases and the J segment 4 bases; nucleotides outside the gene matches: 7. Germline CDR1 is DFQATT and CDR2 is SNEGSKA (reference sequence). This CDR3 contains 14 residues. In DNA, the CDR3 is TGCAGTGCAGAACTAGCGGGATTATCAGATACGCAGTATTTT. Translation: CSAELAGLSDTQYF.

This clonotype was seen only a few times. The chain employs TRBV30 and TRBJ1-1; D possibly corresponds to TRBD1 (6 bases). Germline V gene data show CDR1 as GTSNPN and CDR2 as SVGIG (reference sequence). The CDR3 has 12 amino acids. Between the trimmed V and J ends, which lost 6 bases and 5 bases, there was a span of 13 bases. The CDR3 DNA reads TGTGCCTGCGAGGGGGGGAGGACTGAAGCTTTCTTT. Translated, it gives CACEGGRTEAFF.

V gene TRBV29-1 combines with J gene TRBJ1-1, with 7 bases identical to TRBD1. Germline loops: CDR1 SQVTM, CDR2 ANQGSEA. The CDR3 spans 17 residues. V lost 4 bases to trimming and J lost 1 base; unmatched junction nucleotides: 15. The CDR3 is CSVGVEVTGRGNTEAFF. The CDR3 DNA follows: TGCAGCGTTGGAGTGGAGGTGACAGGGCGGGGGAACACTGAAGCTTTCTTT.

A few counts support this clonotype. V and J are TRBV12-3 or TRBV12-4 and TRBJ1-1, with D unresolved. With 5 bases removed from V and 5 bases from J, the gap between germline ends came to 12 bases. The CDR3 spans 13 residues. CDR3 in amino acids: CASSPGLVTEAFF. The CDR3 coding sequence is TGTGCCAGCAGTCCTGGTTTAGTGACTGAAGCTTTCTTT.

The V gene is TRBV12-3 or TRBV12-4, the J gene TRBJ2-5, with unresolved D. The ends were cut back, 5 bases at V and 2 bases at J, with 9 bases in the middle. CDR3 length: 13 amino acids. The CDR3 spells CASSPSIQETQYF. The CDR3 DNA follows: TGTGCCAGCAGTCCCTCAATTCAAGAGACCCAGTACTTC.

The sample holds a few counts of this clonotype. The chain combines TRBV27 with TRBJ1-6; no clear D gene. Trimming took off 4 bases at V and 0 bases at J, with 4 bases between the two ends. CDR1 and CDR2 (germline): MNHEY, SMNVEV (reference sequence). The CDR3 extends over 14 amino acids. The CDR3 bases are TGTGCCAGCAGTTCAACCTCCTATAATTCACCCCTCCACTTT. Encoded protein: CASSSTSYNSPLHF.

This clonotype was observed a few times. The chain employs TRBV5-1 and TRBJ1-5, with D uncertain. Germline lookup yields CDR1 SGHRS and CDR2 YFSETQ. CDR3 size: 15 residues. V gave up 4 bases and J gave up 2 bases, with 13 bases separating them. The CDR3 protein is CASSPTPGGNQPQHF. DNA for the CDR3: TGCGCCAGCAGCCCGACTCCTGGGGGCAATCAGCCCCAGCATTTT.

This rearrangement joins TRBV6-5 to TRBJ1-5, with 7 bases that match TRBD1. CDR3 length equals 15 residues. CDR1 is MNHEY, CDR2 SVGAGI, per germline. The junction had 9 bases not matched to a gene; V was cut back by 6 bases and J by 4 bases. The CDR3 region has the DNA TGTGCCAGCAGCCGCAGCAGGGGGGCGAATCAGCCCCAGCATTTT. Its protein is CASSRSRGANQPQHF.

This clonotype was counted between two and nine times. V gene TRBV5-1 combines with J gene TRBJ2-1; 10 bases map to TRBD1. There are 16 residues in the CDR3. The germline V gene has CDR1 SGHRS and CDR2 YFSETQ. V gave up 4 bases and J gave up 0 bases; unmatched junction bases: 4. Here the CDR3 DNA reads TGCGCCAGCAGCCACAGACAGGGGGCCTCCTACAATGAGCAGTTCTTC. Its protein product is CASSHRQGASYNEQFF.

The chain is built from TRBV20-1 and TRBJ2-3; no clear D. There are 12 residues in the CDR3. Trimming removed 5 bases at V and 7 bases at J, with 13 bases between. Germline lookup yields CDR1 DFQATT and CDR2 SNEGSKA (reference sequence). The CDR3 bases are TGCAGTGCTTCCCTCGTAGATAATACGCAGTATTTT. Protein product: CSASLVDNTQYF.

The chain links TRBV12-3 or TRBV12-4 to TRBJ1-2; D gene ambiguous. This CDR3 is 13 amino acids long. Between the trimmed V and J ends, which lost 3 bases and 4 bases, there was a span of 9 bases. CDR3 nucleotide sequence: TGTGCCAGCAGTTTGTACTCGGGCTATGGCTACACCTTC. Its translation: CASSLYSGYGYTF.

This clonotype showed up just a few times. The rearrangement joins TRBV29-1 to TRBJ1-4; tentatively, D is TRBD1 (6 bases). The V end was cut by 1 base, the J end by 0 bases, with 9 bases between. This CDR3 spans 15 amino acids. Per germline, CDR1 SQVTM and CDR2 ANQGSEA. CDR3 loop: CSVEVSGATNEKLFF. CDR3 nucleotide sequence: TGCAGCGTTGAAGTTTCAGGGGCAACTAATGAAAAACTGTTTTTT.

V is TRBV13 and J is TRBJ1-6; tentative D call: TRBD1 (6 bases). There are 15 residues in the CDR3. CDR1 and CDR2 from the germline V gene are PRHDT and FYEKMQ (reference sequence). V lost 5 bases and J 7 bases, leaving 15 bases between the germline ends. The DNA of the CDR3 is TGTGCCAGCAGCGCCAACAGGGTGGAGAATTCACCCCTCCACTTT. Encoded protein: CASSANRVENSPLHF.

V gene TRBV6-5 combines with J gene TRBJ2-7; TRBD1 matches at 12 bases. Germline V CDR1 and CDR2: MNHEY, SVGAGI. Losses at the gene ends were 5 bases for V and 3 bases for J; bases not matched to a gene: 2. The length of the CDR3 is 14 residues. Written as DNA, the CDR3 is TGTGCCAGCAGTAGGGACAGGGGGCACTACGAGCAGTACTTC. As protein: CASSRDRGHYEQYF.

The chain uses TRBV20-1 and TRBJ1-5; D might be TRBD1 (6 bases). CDR1 DFQATT and CDR2 SNEGSKA come from the germline V gene (reference sequence). CDR3 length: 16 residues. The V gene lost 6 bases and the J gene lost 2 bases, with 20 bases spanning the gap. For the CDR3, the DNA is TGCAGTGCCCGGGGGCGGGGCCCAAGGGGCAATCAGCCCCAGCATTTT. Translated: CSARGRGPRGNQPQHF.

The chain links TRBV5-4 to TRBJ1-2; 8 bases align to TRBD1. The junction had 13 bases not matched to a gene; V was cut back by 5 bases and J by 4 bases. CDR3 length: 16 residues. CDR1 is SGHNT, CDR2 YYREEE, per germline (reference sequence). CDR3 in DNA: TGTGCCAGCAGAGTGAGGCGGGACAGGCATCCCTATGGCTACACCTTC. It encodes CASRVRRDRHPYGYTF.

This clonotype was seen only a few times. Germline is not matched at one junction end, which may reflect a read error. The V call is TRBV5-1, the J call TRBJ2-1; TRBD2 agrees at 10 bases. The germline V gene encodes CDR1 SGHRS and CDR2 YFSETQ. This CDR3 contains 14 residues. CDR3 DNA: TGTGCCAGCAGTTTAGCGGGGGGCCGGAATGAGCAGTTCTTC. It is translated as CASSLAGGRNEQFF.

In its sample, this clonotype was seen a few times. The chain links TRBV20-1 to TRBJ1-6; 11 nucleotides agree with TRBD1. V trimming: 5 bases; J trimming: 8 bases; junction bases outside the gene matches: 11. This CDR3 has 16 amino acids. CDR1 is DFQATT, CDR2 SNEGSKA, per germline (reference sequence). The CDR3 DNA follows: TGCAGTGCTGACCCCGGGACAGGGGGTATTTATTCACCCCTCCACTTT. Translating gives CSADPGTGGIYSPLHF.

The chain couples TRBV10-3 to TRBJ1-2; D uncertain. CDR3 length: 15 amino acids. Trimming pared 4 bases from V and 3 bases from J, leaving 15 bases between. The V gene's germline CDR1 is ENHRY and CDR2 SYGVKD. CDR3 region: CAISGKRRDDYGYTF. CDR3 bases: TGTGCCATCAGTGGGAAGCGGAGGGATGACTATGGCTACACCTTC.

The genes are TRBV7-9 and TRBJ1-2; D remains ambiguous. The length of the CDR3 is 14 residues. V lost 1 base, J lost 2 bases, and 8 bases lay in between. Germline V gene lookup returns CDR1 SEHNR and CDR2 FQNEAQ (reference sequence). CDR3 nucleotide sequence: TGTGCCAGCAGCTTAGGCCCGGGGAACTATGGCTACACCTTC. It is translated as CASSLGPGNYGYTF.

This clonotype showed up just a few times. The chain carries TRBV11-2 and TRBJ1-4, with D possibly TRBD1 on 5 matching bases. V shed 4 bases and J shed 5 bases, with 8 bases lying between them. There are 13 residues in the CDR3. Germline CDR1 SGHAT, CDR2 FQNNGV. CDR3 sequence reads: CASSYGQNEKLFF. The DNA for the CDR3 is TGTGCCAGCAGCTACGGACAAAATGAAAAACTGTTTTTT.

This chain connects TRBV29-1 to TRBJ2-1; unclear D gene. This CDR3 is built from 13 residues. Trimming took 1 base from V and 4 from J, leaving 8 bases between them. From germline, CDR1 is SQVTM and CDR2 ANQGSEA. In nucleotides, the CDR3 is TGCAGCGTTGAAGCGCCCTCATACAATGAGCAGTTCTTC. Its protein is CSVEAPSYNEQFF.

The rearrangement joins TRBV12-3 or TRBV12-4 to TRBJ1-2; 8 bases align to TRBD1. This CDR3 has 17 residues. V dropped 2 bases and J dropped 3; count of bases not matched to a gene: 11. In nucleotides, the CDR3 is TGTGCCAGCAGTTTATCCCACCGGACAGGGTCCCACTATGGCTACACCTTC. It specifies CASSLSHRTGSHYGYTF.

V and J are TRBV7-9 and TRBJ2-1; TRBD2 matches 9 bases. The CDR3 has 21 amino acids. Trimming cost V 0 bases and J 4 bases; bases outside gene matches: 19. In germline, CDR1 is SEHNR, CDR2 FQNEAQ (reference sequence). The CDR3 protein is CASSLALSGTSPYLLYNEQFF. The CDR3 region has the DNA TGTGCCAGCAGCTTAGCCTTGTCCGGGACTAGCCCATACTTATTATACAATGAGCAGTTCTTC.

This clonotype was counted between two and nine times. The chain links TRBV4-1 to TRBJ2-1, with D possibly TRBD2 on 6 matching bases. The CDR3 is made up of 14 amino acids. Germline V gives CDR1 MGHRA, CDR2 YSYEKL. Trimming took off 6 bases at V and 2 bases at J, with 11 bases between the two ends. This CDR3 is CASRTRETYNEQFF. The CDR3 nucleotides read TGCGCCAGCAGGACCCGGGAGACCTACAATGAGCAGTTCTTC.